This T cell receptor beta chain originates from a study of cytomegalovirus exposure and HLA in healthy donors. Study-level findings and limits: Associated with HLA alleles at 0.05 false discovery rate in a later analysis were some 16,000 TCR beta sequences.

Both 60 Vbeta primers and 13 Jbeta primers went into the PCR. TCRdb's table, derived via immunoSEQ multiplex PCR, lists solely in-frame clones and lacks some. The table lists about 160,000 clones, less than 90% of them singletons, with roughly 1.9% in the top ten. The donors (healthy individuals) were bone marrow donors. This clone was seen a handful of times. The antigen is undetermined. The clonotype originates from a woman aged 18-29 years in good health and CMV-seronegative. Sequenced: PBMCs.

DNA for the CDR3: TGTGCCAGCAGCTCGACAGGATCCTACACCGGGGAGCTGTTTTTT. Its translation: CASSSTGSYTGELFF. The chain recombines TRBV5-5 with TRBJ2-2; the D gene is possibly TRBD1 (6 bases). V was cut by 3 bases and J by 3 bases, with 12 bases left in between. CDR1 is SGHKS and CDR2 is YYEKEE in the germline V gene (reference sequence). This CDR3 spans 15 amino acids.